This T cell receptor beta chain comes out of a study of T cells expressing NK-cell markers. Looking at the study overall: Repertoires of TCR beta were obtained from T cells sorted as CD3+CD56+NKG2C+, CD3+CD56+NKG2C- and CD3+CD56-NKG2C+. Seropositivity for HCMV was found in seven of the eight sequenced donors, with one seronegative.

The CDR3 spans 16 residues. Germline lookup yields CDR1 SGHAT and CDR2 FQNNGV. TCR beta cDNA was generated via 5'RACE template switching incorporating UMIs. TCRdb re-called the 5' RACE reads; every CDR3 protein appears as one record, without DNA. The record lists about 400,000 distinct CDR3 sequences, of which the ten most abundant hold about 10%. The chain has TRBV11-2 and TRBJ2-4; the TCRdb call, TRBD2, lacks DNA for checking. This TCR was sampled from a woman aged 45-60 years in good health. The specimen sequenced was blood T cells: a sorted CD56 or NKG2C T cell subset, CD4+ or CD8+ T cells, or bulk PBMC T cells (not recorded which). The CDR3 is CASSPADWGTADIQYF.